Described below is a single T cell receptor beta chain sequence and its context. Its antigen is not yet known. No base quality values were provided; no much bigger clone lies one nucleotide off. This entry belongs to a study (dated by TCRdb to about 2016). The CDR1 and CDR2 encoded by the germline V gene are KGHDR and SFDVKD. Including cysteine and phenylalanine, the CDR3 has 15 amino acids. Of the read, only the CDR3 DNA is kept; its 45 bases are in frame from base 1. V lost 2 bases and J lost 5 bases, and the count of bases not matched to a germline gene is 6. The library was obtained by RT-PCR. These reads were obtained on an Illumina MiSeq. The public sequencing data were trimmed at Q25 with fastp and processed into clonotypes with MiXCR by TCRdb, which kept only in-frame beta chains. Under each unique CDR3 protein, matching rows form one entry showing the most common genes and DNA. Across this sample there are 650,000 to 800,000 distinct CDR3 sequences, with over 12% seen only once. The biggest ten clones account for roughly 3.6% of the sample.

Rearrangement joined TRBV24-1 to TRBJ1-1; 8 bases in the middle match TRBD1. Sequencing input: memory CD4+ T cells from blood. This clonotype was sampled from a female donor in good health, serving as a healthy control. The nucleotide sequence reads TGTGCCACCAGTGATTCCAGACAGGGGAGTACTGAAGCTTTCTTT. Its protein reads: CATSDSRQGSTEAFF.